The 11 T cell receptor beta chains reported below all come from one sample, sequenced in a study of chemoradiotherapy in HPV16-positive cancers (dated 2022 in TCRdb). The library was produced with the immunoSEQ multiplex PCR assay. The clones in this table, taken by TCRdb from immuneACCESS, are in-frame only. Not every clone is retained; where verified, under half of the shortfall comes from an unresolved V gene, and the cause of the rest is unknown. This sample has around 30,000 clones in its table, and about 90% of those were observed once. 3% to 4.5% of the sample belongs to the ten largest clones. Sequences were derived from blood, sampled from a patient who underwent chemoradiotherapy. The receptors originated from a human donor with HPV-associated anogenital cancer.

This sequence joins TRBV5-1 and TRBJ2-1, with 10 bases matching TRBD2. This CDR3 region has 15 residues. Germline V gene data show CDR1 as SGHRS and CDR2 as YFSETQ. Germline trimming cut 6 bases from V and 6 bases from J; bases unmatched to any gene: 9. In DNA, the CDR3 is TGCGCCAGCAACACCTATAGCGGGGGGCTCAATGAGCAGTTCTTC. Amino acid sequence: CASNTYSGGLNEQFF.

The chain has TRBV9 and TRBJ2-5, with 12 bases that match TRBD2. The length of the CDR3 is 17 residues. Unmatched junction bases numbered 5, after V lost 0 bases and J lost 2 bases. Germline CDR1 SGDLS, CDR2 YYNGEE. This chain's CDR3 is CASSVGLAGVIQETQYF. The DNA of the CDR3 is TGTGCCAGCAGCGTAGGACTAGCGGGGGTAATACAAGAGACCCAGTACTTC.

This chain uses TRBV5-6 with TRBJ1-5, with D maybe TRBD1 (6 bases). This CDR3 comprises 16 residues. Germline V gives CDR1 SGHDT, CDR2 YYEEEE. Trimming removed 2 bases at V and 6 bases at J, with 18 bases between. The CDR3 spells CASSFYSRGLSQPQHF. The DNA for the CDR3 is TGTGCCAGCAGCTTTTACTCTCGGGGGCTAAGTCAGCCCCAGCATTTT.

The gene calls are TRBV5-4 and TRBJ1-1; D possibly corresponds to TRBD1 (5 bases). The CDR3 has 14 amino acids. V was clipped by 4 bases and J by 1 base, with 11 bases between them. Germline CDR1 SGHNT, CDR2 YYREEE (reference sequence). CDR3 amino acids: CASSDGTANTEAFF. The CDR3, as DNA: TGTGCCAGCAGCGACGGGACGGCGAACACTGAAGCTTTCTTT.

The rearrangement joins TRBV27 to TRBJ2-7; 9 positions agree with TRBD1. In germline, CDR1 is MNHEY, CDR2 SMNVEV (reference sequence). With 5 bases clipped from V and 3 bases from J, the junction kept 8 bases outside the gene matches. The length of the CDR3 is 15 residues. The CDR3 nucleotides are TGTGCCAGCAGTAAACGGACAGGGGCTGGCTACGAGCAGTACTTC. It codes for CASSKRTGAGYEQYF.

The rearrangement links TRBV10-2 to TRBJ2-5, with no clear D. V lost 4 bases and J lost 2, with 11 bases in between. This CDR3 region has 14 residues. Germline assignment: CDR1 WSHSY and CDR2 SAAADI. The CDR3 sequence: CASSVGGVQETQYF. CDR3 in DNA: TGCGCCAGCAGTGTTGGCGGCGTACAAGAGACCCAGTACTTC.

This clone was detected only once. V and J are TRBV15 and TRBJ2-7; no clear D gene. The CDR3 totals 15 residues. The V gene's germline CDR1 is LNHNV and CDR2 YYDKDF (reference sequence). Trimming took 5 bases from V and 3 from J, leaving 17 bases between them. Here the CDR3 reads CATSGITASDYEQYF. CDR3 nucleotide sequence: TGTGCCACCAGCGGGATCACGGCCAGCGACTACGAGCAGTACTTC.

The chain couples TRBV11-3 to TRBJ1-2; D uncertain. Germline assignment: CDR1 SGHNT and CDR2 YENEEA. The CDR3 covers 14 residues. V lost 1 base, J lost 5 bases, and 11 bases lay in between. The CDR3 region is CASSLAGSFYGYTF. The DNA for the CDR3 is TGTGCCAGCAGCTTAGCGGGCAGTTTTTATGGCTACACCTTC.

The chain links TRBV4-1 to TRBJ2-5, with D maybe TRBD2 (5 bases). Germline loops: CDR1 MGHRA, CDR2 YSYEKL. The V end was cut by 1 base, the J end by 3 bases, with 15 bases between. The CDR3 totals 16 residues. The CDR3 sequence: CASSQGVSRGKETQYF. CDR3 bases: TGCGCCAGCAGCCAAGGGGTTAGTCGGGGAAAAGAGACCCAGTACTTC.

The chain has TRBV6-4 and TRBJ1-2; 9 bases agree with TRBD1. The CDR3 loop spans 12 amino acids. Germline V gives CDR1 MRHNA, CDR2 SNTAGT. The junction had 6 bases not matched to a gene; V was cut back by 8 bases and J by 8 bases. CDR3 residues: CASRDRAWGYTF. CDR3 coding DNA: TGTGCCAGCCGGGACAGGGCATGGGGCTACACCTTC.

The chain combines TRBV10-3 with TRBJ1-1; no definite D call. Germline loops: CDR1 ENHRY, CDR2 SYGVKD. V lost 6 bases and J lost 0, with 8 bases in between. The CDR3 spans 13 residues. CDR3 in amino acids: CAIRAQMNTEAFF. CDR3 in DNA: TGTGCCATCAGGGCTCAAATGAACACTGAAGCTTTCTTT.